This T cell receptor beta chain is from a study of identical twins. This clonotype was observed a handful of times. CDR1 SEHNR and CDR2 FQNEAQ come from the germline V gene (reference sequence). V lost 4 bases to trimming and J lost 6 bases, with 10 bases between them. The CDR3 has 12 amino acids. TCRdb used MiXCR to reprocess the 5' RACE reads, holding one entry per CDR3 protein. This sample carries approximately 300,000 distinct CDR3 sequences, just under 9.5% of them seen once, and the ten largest clones take around 7.1%. Only healthy Caucasians were included as donors. These data also featured in a second study, about yellow fever vaccine responses in identical twins.

V is TRBV7-9 and J is TRBJ2-7; D is possibly TRBD1 or TRBD2 (5 bases each). Sequencing was performed on CD8+ T cells sorted from blood. The sequence was obtained from a young woman in good health. The CDR3 DNA is TGTGCCAGCAGCTCTTGGGACGGCGAGCAGTACTTC. Amino acids: CASSSWDGEQYF.